These 21 T cell receptor beta chains originate from one sample sequenced in a study of blood T cell repertoires in COVID-19. The data were produced by immunoSEQ multiplex PCR, yet TCRdb's version contains in-frame clones alone and is incomplete. This table holds 130,000 to 150,000 clones, around 75% found once. Sequencing was done on a sample of peripheral blood. Every receptor here comes from a woman in her 70s with COVID-19, enrolled during active disease.

The chain combines TRBV19 with TRBJ1-2; 10 bases are a match to TRBD1. V lost 3 bases and J lost 8; bases outside the gene matches: 3. Germline V gene lookup returns CDR1 LNHDA and CDR2 SQIVND (reference sequence). The CDR3 length is 13 residues. CDR3 bases: TGTGCCAGTAGTATGGGGACAGGGGACGGCTACACCTTC. This gives the protein CASSMGTGDGYTF.

V usage is TRBV5-6 and J usage is TRBJ1-2; 7 bases fit TRBD1. Trimming removed 4 bases from V and 8 bases from J; junction bases left unmatched: 14. CDR3 length equals 15 residues. Germline-derived CDR1 and CDR2 are SGHDT and YYEEEE. The CDR3, as DNA: TGTGCCAGCAGCCCCATACTACAGGGGAGAGAGGGCTACACCTTC. Translating it yields CASSPILQGREGYTF.

The CDR3 DNA reads as TGTGCCAGCAGTCACGACAGACCCCACACTGAAGCTTTCTTT. Its translation: CASSHDRPHTEAFF. The chain links TRBV6-5 to TRBJ1-1; possible D gene TRBD1, 5 bases. The germline V and J ends were trimmed by 5 bases and 3 bases, with 13 bases remaining between them. The CDR3 consists of 14 residues. Germline assignment: CDR1 MNHEY and CDR2 SVGAGI.

This rearrangement joins TRBV27 to TRBJ2-5; 7 positions agree with TRBD1. The CDR3 length is 13 residues. V lost 6 bases and J lost 4; bases outside the gene matches: 5. The germline V gene has CDR1 MNHEY and CDR2 SMNVEV (reference sequence). In nucleotides, the CDR3 is TGTGCCAGCAGCAACACAGGGGCAGAGACCCAGTACTTC. This translates into CASSNTGAETQYF.

This clone appeared a few times. J is TRBJ2-3 and V is TRBV7-9; D is uncertain. The CDR3 is 13 amino acids. V was shortened by 3 bases and J by 2 bases, with 6 bases between the two germline ends. From germline, CDR1 is SEHNR and CDR2 FQNEAQ (reference sequence). The DNA of the CDR3 is TGTGCCAGCAGCTTGCGGCTCACAGATACGCAGTATTTT. Translating it yields CASSLRLTDTQYF.

The chain carries TRBV29-1 and TRBJ1-2, with a weak D call TRBD1 (6 bases). V gave up 1 base and J gave up 4 bases, with 10 bases separating them. The length of the CDR3 is 13 residues. CDR1 and CDR2 (germline): SQVTM, ANQGSEA. CDR3 loop: CSVEGGGPYGYTF. The CDR3 DNA reads TGCAGCGTTGAAGGCGGGGGGCCCTATGGCTACACCTTC.

This clone was counted only a few times. The chain joins TRBV6-5 to TRBJ1-3, with D perhaps TRBD1 (5 bases). The CDR3 length is 16 residues. V was cut by 4 bases and J by 3 bases, with 16 bases left in between. Germline CDR1 and CDR2: MNHEY and SVGAGI. The CDR3: CASSLETVLFGNTIYF. CDR3 DNA sequence: TGTGCCAGCAGTTTAGAGACAGTGTTATTTGGAAACACCATATATTTT.

V usage is TRBV6-2 or TRBV6-3 and J usage is TRBJ1-2; the D gene is possibly TRBD1 (6 bases). The CDR3 runs to 17 residues. The V end lost 0 bases, the J end lost 6 bases, and 20 bases lay between the germline ends. Germline assignment: CDR1 MNHEY and CDR2 SVGEGT. CDR3 coding DNA: TGTGCCAGCAGTTACTCGCCCAACTTCGACAGGTCCAATGGCTACACCTTC. Its translation is CASSYSPNFDRSNGYTF.

The chain combines TRBV7-2 with TRBJ1-2, with a possible D match to TRBD1 (5 bases). The CDR3 sequence is 14 residues long. CDR1 and CDR2 (germline): SGHTA, FQGNSA. V was pared by 0 bases and J by 7 bases, with 12 bases between. The CDR3, as DNA: TGTGCCAGCAGCTTAGCCCTGCCAGGGATTGGCTACACCTTC. Protein product: CASSLALPGIGYTF.

The genes are TRBV5-6 and TRBJ1-1, with D possibly TRBD1 on 6 matching bases. In germline, CDR1 is SGHDT, CDR2 YYEEEE. Trimming took 5 bases from V and 6 from J, leaving 20 bases between them. The length of the CDR3 is 15 residues. CDR3 region: CASSAEATGFSEAFF. The DNA of the CDR3 is TGTGCCAGCAGTGCCGAGGCCACAGGGTTCTCTGAAGCTTTCTTT.

The genes are TRBV2 and TRBJ2-7, with 7 bases that match TRBD2. The CDR3 length is 14 residues. Looked up from germline, CDR1 is SNHLY and CDR2 is FYNNEI. The trim removed 7 bases at V and 7 bases at J, leaving 13 bases unmatched. The CDR3 reads CASTPGSKAGEQYF. The CDR3 DNA sequence: TGTGCCAGCACCCCAGGGTCAAAAGCGGGGGAGCAGTACTTC.

The V call is TRBV2, the J call TRBJ1-5; D ambiguous. CDR1 and CDR2 from the germline V gene are SNHLY and FYNNEI. CDR3 size: 13 residues. V lost 1 base, J lost 10 bases, and 11 bases lay in between. CDR3 DNA sequence: TGTGCCAGCAGTGAAGGAGCGCGGCTCCCCCAGCATTTT. Amino acids: CASSEGARLPQHF. Full variable domain (outside the CDR3, taken from reference TRBV2 and TRBJ1-5): EPEVTQTPSHQVTQMGQEVILRCVPISNHLYFYWYRQILGQKVEFLVSFYNNEISEKSEIFDDQFSVERPDGSNFTLKIRSTKLEDSAMYFCASSEGARLPQHFGDGTRLSIL.

The chain employs TRBV19 and TRBJ1-2; D perhaps matches TRBD1 (5 bases). The V gene lost 9 bases and the J gene lost 4 bases, with 24 bases spanning the gap. This CDR3 has 16 residues. Germline CDR1 is LNHDA and CDR2 is SQIVND (reference sequence). The CDR3 protein is CASHPGKGAGGYGYTF. Here the CDR3 DNA reads TGTGCCAGCCACCCGGGAAAAGGGGCCGGGGGCTATGGCTACACCTTC.

The V and J genes are TRBV4-2 and TRBJ2-5; D not certain. The CDR3 has 13 amino acids. Germline CDR1 LGHNA, CDR2 YNFKEQ. Trimming took 0 bases from V and 4 from J, leaving 6 bases between them. The CDR3 nucleotides read TGTGCCAGCAGCCAAGAAAACGGAGAGACCCAGTACTTC. Its translation is CASSQENGETQYF.

The rearrangement links TRBV5-5 to TRBJ2-5; possible D gene TRBD2, 5 bases. CDR3 length: 13 amino acids. Trimming stripped 9 bases from V and 5 bases from J, with 17 bases between. Germline assignment: CDR1 SGHKS and CDR2 YYEKEE (reference sequence). The DNA for the CDR3 is TGTGCCACCGCCCGGGGATCAAAGGAGACCCAGTACTTC. It specifies CATARGSKETQYF.

This clone has only a few counts. The genes are TRBV7-2 and TRBJ1-4; D uncertain. CDR1 is SGHTA, CDR2 FQGNSA, per germline. The CDR3 sequence is 15 residues long. Trimming pared 2 bases from V and 4 bases from J, leaving 11 bases between. The CDR3 reads CASSLNVRVNEKLFF. CDR3 DNA sequence: TGTGCCAGCAGCTTAAACGTTCGGGTTAATGAAAAACTGTTTTTT. Full variable domain (rest looked up from reference TRBV7-2 and TRBJ1-4): GAGVSQSPSNKVTEKGKDVELRCDPISGHTALYWYRQSLGQGLEFLIYFQGNSAPDKSGLPSDRFSAERTGGSVSTLTIQRTQQEDSAVYLCASSLNVRVNEKLFFGSGTQLSVL.

The genes are TRBV4-2 and TRBJ2-7, with TRBD1 matching 7 bases. The CDR3 contains 15 residues. The J segment lost 4 bases and the V segment lost 1 base, leaving 7 bases of the junction unmatched. Germline V gene lookup returns CDR1 LGHNA and CDR2 YNFKEQ. Here the CDR3 reads CASSQAERQGYEQYF. CDR3 bases: TGTGCCAGCAGCCAAGCCGAAAGACAGGGATACGAGCAGTACTTC.

J is TRBJ1-3 and V is TRBV2, with D possibly TRBD1 on 5 matching bases. CDR1 is SNHLY and CDR2 is FYNNEI in the germline V gene. V was cut by 4 bases and J by 0 bases, with 13 bases left in between. The CDR3 has 16 amino acids. For the CDR3, the DNA is TGTGCCAGCAGTGTACAGACAGCTGTCTCTGGAAACACCATATATTTT. It specifies CASSVQTAVSGNTIYF.

The chain has TRBV5-1 and TRBJ1-1; D ambiguous. CDR1 SGHRS and CDR2 YFSETQ come from the germline V gene. Trimming left V 0 bases short and J 8 bases short, with 11 bases between. The length of the CDR3 is 13 residues. The CDR3, as DNA: TGCGCCAGCAGCTTGGCCAGGAACCTGGAAGCTTTCTTT. Its translation is CASSLARNLEAFF.

V and J are TRBV7-3 and TRBJ2-5, with 15 bases matching TRBD2. The junction had 4 bases not matched to a gene; V was cut back by 5 bases and J by 3 bases. There are 16 residues in the CDR3. Germline CDR1 reads SGHTA; CDR2 reads FQGTGA. The CDR3 region is CASSRGLAGGKETQYF. The CDR3 nucleotides are TGTGCCAGCAGCCGAGGACTAGCGGGGGGGAAAGAGACCCAGTACTTC.

The chain couples TRBV10-3 to TRBJ1-3, with TRBD1 matching 9 bases. This CDR3 has 17 amino acids. Trimming removed 0 bases from V and 0 bases from J; junction bases left unmatched: 3. Germline V lookup: CDR1 ENHRY, CDR2 SYGVKD. The CDR3 is CAISESPTGGSGNTIYF. The CDR3 nucleotides read TGTGCCATCAGTGAGTCGCCGACAGGGGGCTCTGGAAACACCATATATTTT.